This T cell receptor beta chain was documented in a study of T cells in localized non-small cell lung cancer. Whole-study results and caveats: Adjacent lung had a median roughly 58 of the 100 largest tumor clones. Uninvolved adjacent lung had higher T cell clonality than tumor and all other tissues. Elevated blood T cell density was associated with longer overall survival.

Profiling relied on immunoSEQ multiplex PCR, and the TCRdb table lists in-frame clones only, not all of them. The sample yields tens of thousands of clones, 75% to 90% seen once. A remark on this clone: No antigen is known for it.

With V trimmed by 4 bases and J by 6 bases, 16 bases remained unmatched. CDR1 and CDR2 from the germline V gene are SGHTS and YDEGEE. There are 17 residues in the CDR3. Sequencing used peripheral blood mononuclear cells, obtained before any cancer treatment. This chain uses TRBV5-8 with TRBJ2-3; 8 positions match TRBD2. This receptor was identified in a man between 40 and 70 years old with stage III lung adenocarcinoma. DNA for the CDR3: TGTGCCAGCAGCCCGGGAGGGGGGGCCCTGAGTCTGGATACGCAGTATTTT. It translates to CASSPGGGALSLDTQYF.